This T cell receptor (beta chain) derives from a study of early T cells in non-severe SARS-CoV-2 infection. Study details: Sequencing of unsorted whole blood was done on bulk RNA, leaving chains unpaired. Overall study findings and caveats: Comparison of clonotypes with VDJdb favored anti-spike CD8 responses while missing private and CD4 specificities.

This clonotype was seen repeatedly, ten times or more. Antigen unknown. The ends were cut back, 1 base at V and 3 bases at J, with 10 bases in the middle. The CDR3 spans 15 residues. Germline V gene sequence: CDR1 SGHNT, CDR2 YENEEA. Each single cDNA molecule received a unique molecular identifier. TCRdb recomputed calls from the 5' RACE reads with MiXCR, one row per CDR3 protein. Of roughly 48,000 distinct CDR3 sequences listed, roughly 8% are singletons. Sequenced input: whole blood. The receptor was derived from an adult who was a healthcare worker with PCR-confirmed SARS-CoV-2 infection or an uninfected control (not recorded which). The chain couples TRBV11-3 to TRBJ2-1, with D possibly being TRBD1 or TRBD2 (5 bases each). The CDR3, as DNA: TGTGCCAGCAGCTTAGGTGGGACCGTCTACAATGAGCAGTTCTTC. Amino acid sequence: CASSLGGTVYNEQFF.